The clone carrying this T cell receptor (beta chain) was seen ten or more times. The antigen remains undetermined. RNA transcripts yielded amplified TCR beta CDR3 regions. First-round RT-PCR with HTBI primers amplified the TCR CDR3 region. TCRdb re-derived calls from the multiplex PCR reads in MiXCR, one entry per CDR3 protein. Of more than 350,000 distinct CDR3 sequences in the sample, over 12% were seen once. The record originates from a study of T cells in Graves' hyperthyroidism and ophthalmopathy. Across the study: It was at initial diagnosis, before any treatment, that peripheral blood was collected.

Ophthalmopathy patients all had a Clinical Activity Score of at least 3, a NOSPECS grade of at least 4 and disease under 3 months old. Uncontrolled infection, other autoimmune disease, pregnancy and lactation each barred patients from inclusion. General observations from the study: Researchers found most expanded thyroid clonotypes above 0.001 in blood as well.

Deletions cut 5 bases from V and 0 bases from J, with 8 bases between. The CDR3 is made up of 15 amino acids. Germline assignment: CDR1 SGHAT and CDR2 FQDESV (reference sequence). The chain carries TRBV11-1 and TRBJ2-6; unclear D gene. The material sequenced was blood. The TCR sequence derives from a woman aged 60-70 years with Graves' ophthalmopathy. CDR3 coding DNA: TGTGCCAGCAGCCTGATCAGCTCTGGGGCCAACGTCCTGACTTTC. Translated, it gives CASSLISSGANVLTF.